A selection of T cell receptor beta chains follows, all from one sample in a study of cytomegalovirus exposure and HLA in healthy donors. Assay used: immunoSEQ multiplex PCR; TCRdb lists only in-frame clones, some missing. Here the sample spans fewer than 200,000 clones, 82% being singletons. The sample was PBMCs. Source of these receptors: a girl aged 5 to 17 in good health and CMV-seropositive. CDR3s include the opening cysteine and the closing phenylalanine or tryptophan. The order of the fields is CDR3 protein, CDR3 DNA, clone size, J gene, D gene, V gene. The D gene is left open where the match is weak. Clone size is shown for a subset of rows, as once, few, many or a class of expanded clone.

CASSQDAGVGNTIYF | TGCGCCAGCAGCCAAGATGCGGGGGTTGGAAACACCATATATTTT | . | TRBJ1-3 | . | TRBV4-3
CASSFGRGGGNTIYF | TGTGCCAGCAGCTTTGGGAGGGGTGGTGGAAACACCATATATTTT | . | TRBJ1-3 | . | TRBV7-9
CAWRIKKGVAYEQYF | TGTGCCTGGAGGATCAAAAAGGGGGTCGCCTACGAGCAGTACTTC | . | TRBJ2-7 | . | TRBV30
CASSFDWGTGTQYF | TGTGCCAGCAGCTTCGACTGGGGCACCGGGACCCAGTACTTC | . | TRBJ2-5 | . | TRBV5-4
CASSRISGYEQYF | TGTGCCAGCAGCCGTATATCGGGCTACGAGCAGTACTTC | . | TRBJ2-7 | . | TRBV11-2
CASSFNGNYGYTF | TGTGCCAGCAGTTTTAATGGCAACTATGGCTACACCTTC | few | TRBJ1-2 | . | TRBV6-5
CASSPTGFYGYTF | TGTGCCAGCAGCCCGACAGGTTTCTATGGCTACACCTTC | . | TRBJ1-2 | . | TRBV7-9
CASRTQGNTEAFF | TGTGCCAGCAGGACCCAGGGGAACACTGAAGCTTTCTTT | . | TRBJ1-1 | . | TRBV6-5
CSVDTPGTGESHGYTF | TGCAGCGTTGATACTCCCGGGACAGGGGAGTCCCATGGCTACACCTTC | medium-sized | TRBJ1-2 | TRBD1 | TRBV29-1
CASSKTGGTEAFF | TGTGCCAGCAGCAAGACAGGGGGAACTGAAGCTTTCTTT | once | TRBJ1-1 | TRBD1 | TRBV5-6
CASSASATNEKLFF | TGCGCCAGCAGCGCCAGCGCAACTAATGAAAAACTGTTTTTT | . | TRBJ1-4 | . | TRBV5-1
CASSRSWEGAEAFF | TGTGCCAGCAGCCGGTCCTGGGAAGGGGCTGAAGCTTTCTTT | . | TRBJ1-1 | . | TRBV6-5
CASSSTGRNPYEQYF | TGTGCCAGCAGTAGTACAGGGAGAAACCCCTACGAGCAGTACTTC | . | TRBJ2-7 | . | TRBV6-1
CASSSRDLTTGTDTQYF | TGCGCCAGCAGTTCCCGGGACTTAACAACGGGCACAGATACGCAGTATTTT | few | TRBJ2-3 | . | TRBV5-1
CASSVYRGQGGREKLFF | TGTGCCAGCAGTGTCTACCGTGGACAGGGTGGTCGAGAAAAACTGTTTTTT | . | TRBJ1-4 | TRBD1 | TRBV28
CASSLETVLVQETQYF | TGCGCCAGCAGCTTGGAGACAGTTCTAGTCCAAGAGACCCAGTACTTC | . | TRBJ2-5 | . | TRBV5-1
CASSKDIGYGYTF | TGTGCCAGCAGCAAGGACATAGGCTATGGCTACACCTTC | few | TRBJ1-2 | . | TRBV5-6
CASSPGQGRGGEQYF | TGCGCCAGCAGCCCAGGACAGGGGCGAGGGGGTGAGCAGTACTTC | few | TRBJ2-7 | TRBD1 | TRBV5-1
CASRLRVRSSYNEQFF | TGTGCCAGCCGGCTGAGAGTACGGAGCTCCTACAATGAGCAGTTCTTC | . | TRBJ2-1 | . | TRBV27
CASRRAPSGGNEQFF | TGCGCCAGCAGGCGAGCGCCTAGCGGGGGGAATGAGCAGTTCTTC | . | TRBJ2-1 | TRBD2 | TRBV4-1
CASSLETGGNQPQHF | TGTGCCAGCAGTTTGGAGACAGGGGGCAATCAGCCCCAGCATTTT | . | TRBJ1-5 | TRBD1 | TRBV28
CASTAGGGYNEQFF | TGTGCCAGCACTGCGGGAGGCGGATACAATGAGCAGTTCTTC | . | TRBJ2-1 | TRBD2 | TRBV6-1
CAWSALFAGSGKSNQPQHF | TGTGCCTGGAGTGCGCTCTTCGCGGGCTCGGGGAAAAGCAATCAGCCCCAGCATTTT | once | TRBJ1-5 | . | TRBV30
CAWSRGQGGPEAFF | TGTGCCTGGAGTCGCGGACAGGGAGGGCCTGAAGCTTTCTTT | . | TRBJ1-1 | TRBD1 | TRBV30
CASSEHLTEAFF | TGTGCCAGCAGCGAACACCTCACTGAAGCTTTCTTT | once | TRBJ1-1 | . | TRBV9
CASSLSAFSYEQYF | TGTGCCAGCAGCTTGAGCGCCTTCTCCTACGAGCAGTACTTC | . | TRBJ2-7 | . | TRBV7-9
CAWSVAYEQYF | TGTGCCTGGAGTGTAGCATACGAGCAGTACTTC | once | TRBJ2-7 | . | TRBV30
CASSQEGNPTGEAFF | TGCGCCAGCAGCCAAGAAGGTAATCCGACAGGGGAAGCTTTCTTT | once | TRBJ1-1 | TRBD1 | TRBV4-1
CASSRDRNTDTQYF | TGTGCCAGCAGCCGGGACAGGAACACAGATACGCAGTATTTT | . | TRBJ2-3 | TRBD1 | TRBV9
CATGTGGDTEAFF | TGTGCCACCGGGACAGGGGGCGACACTGAAGCTTTCTTT | . | TRBJ1-1 | TRBD1 | TRBV28
CASSASGRDREFYTF | TGTGCCAGCAGCGCATCGGGGAGGGACAGGGAGTTCTACACCTTC | . | TRBJ1-2 | TRBD1 | TRBV28
CASRLPTGWTEAFF | TGTGCCAGCAGACTTCCGACAGGATGGACTGAAGCTTTCTTT | . | TRBJ1-1 | . | TRBV28
CASSTGWDTATNEKLFF | TGTGCCAGTAGTACGGGGTGGGACACCGCAACTAATGAAAAACTGTTTTTT | . | TRBJ1-4 | . | TRBV19
CASSFQGHLNTEAFF | TGTGCCAGCAGTTTCCAAGGACACTTGAACACTGAAGCTTTCTTT | . | TRBJ1-1 | . | TRBV28
CASSLGTSPDTQYF | TGTGCCAGCAGTTTAGGAACTAGCCCAGATACGCAGTATTTT | . | TRBJ2-3 | . | TRBV28
CASRTFRVETQYF | TGTGCCAGCAGAACCTTCAGGGTGGAGACCCAGTACTTC | . | TRBJ2-5 | . | TRBV6-9
CASSPRQGLNTEAFF | TGCGCCAGCAGCCCGAGACAGGGCCTGAACACTGAAGCTTTCTTT | . | TRBJ1-1 | TRBD1 | TRBV4-1
CASSTGTGALGAEAFF | TGCGCCAGCTCTACCGGGACAGGGGCCCTTGGGGCTGAAGCTTTCTTT | . | TRBJ1-1 | TRBD1 | TRBV10-1
CASSLGGSQDYGYTF | TGTGCCAGCAGTTTGGGAGGCAGCCAAGACTATGGCTACACCTTC | once | TRBJ1-2 | . | TRBV28
CASPSRTYEQYF | TGTGCCAGCCCGAGCAGGACCTACGAGCAGTACTTC | . | TRBJ2-7 | . | TRBV27
CASSYSGQGNTIYF | TGTGCCAGCAGTTACTCGGGACAGGGGAACACCATATATTTT | . | TRBJ1-3 | TRBD1 | TRBV6-5
CASSKTGLAGGTGELFF | TGTGCCAGCAGTAAAACGGGACTAGCGGGGGGCACCGGGGAGCTGTTTTTT | few | TRBJ2-2 | TRBD2 | TRBV27
CASSQDRTSGRAGETQYF | TGCGCCAGCAGCCAAGATAGGACTAGCGGGAGGGCCGGGGAGACCCAGTACTTC | once | TRBJ2-5 | TRBD2 | TRBV4-1
CSAGTNANTGELFF | TGCAGCGCCGGGACAAACGCGAACACCGGGGAGCTGTTTTTT | once | TRBJ2-2 | . | TRBV29-1
CASNTGDTEAFF | TGTGCCAGCAACACAGGGGACACTGAAGCTTTCTTT | . | TRBJ1-1 | TRBD1 | TRBV5-8
CASSDRGGGGTEAFF | TGCGCCAGCAGTGATCGTGGGGGGGGTGGCACTGAAGCTTTCTTT | . | TRBJ1-1 | . | TRBV10-1
CASSSAGTGASFNEKLFF | TGTGCCAGCAGCTCCGCCGGGACAGGGGCGTCTTTTAATGAAAAACTGTTTTTT | . | TRBJ1-4 | TRBD1 | TRBV11-2
CASSVATTNSRDEQFF | TGTGCCAGCAGTGTCGCGACTACTAATTCGCGCGATGAGCAGTTCTTC | . | TRBJ2-1 | . | TRBV2
CASSRGPSAYEQYF | TGTGCCAGCTCCCGAGGGCCCTCGGCCTACGAGCAGTACTTC | . | TRBJ2-7 | . | TRBV27
CASSPSAEKETQYF | TGTGCCAGCAGTCCCTCAGCGGAAAAAGAGACCCAGTACTTC | few | TRBJ2-5 | . | TRBV6-7
CASSLLLGGYTF | TGTGCCAGCAGCTTATTACTGGGCGGCTACACCTTC | . | TRBJ1-2 | . | TRBV7-2
CASSLVDRPVGDTQYF | TGTGCCAGCAGCTTGGTAGACAGGCCGGTAGGAGATACGCAGTATTTT | . | TRBJ2-3 | . | TRBV5-4
CASSAGTGNTEAFF | TGTGCCAGCAGCGCCGGGACAGGGAACACTGAAGCTTTCTTT | . | TRBJ1-1 | TRBD1 | TRBV11-3